The rows below give T cell receptor beta chains drawn from one sample of a study of breast tumors, draining lymph nodes, adjacent tissues. TCRdb reprocessed the multiplex PCR reads via MiXCR and lists one record per CDR3 protein. The sample includes nearly 110,000 distinct CDR3 sequences, roughly 33% of them seen just once. The sequenced sample consisted of axillary lymph node tissue. The receptors shown here come from a female donor with breast cancer. Some clones in this sample may be carry-over from other donors' samples. Both conserved end residues are trimmed from each CDR3.

11,TRBV19,TRBJ1-4,ASLDRGNEKLF
11,TRBV24-1,TRBJ2-2,ATTDTNTGELF
11,TRBV28,TRBJ2-3,ASSSGQTDTQY
12,TRBV7-9,TRBJ1-6,ASSLNSGISPLH
12,TRBV5-4,TRBJ2-5,ASSRRGDQETQY
12,TRBV6-6,TRBJ2-7,ASSPGGGRYEQY
15,TRBV25-1,TRBJ1-5,ASSFYICSAPRQPQH
13,TRBV7-6,TRBJ2-7,ASSPQDGQGYEQY
17,TRBV6-5,TRBJ2-2,ASSYGWMGNTANTGELF
12,TRBV12-5,TRBJ2-1,ASGFPEEGSVQF
14,TRBV3-1,TRBJ2-3,PSSLSGRAGTDTQY
13,TRBV9,TRBJ2-2,ASSVVSRGTGELF
13,TRBV10-3,TRBJ2-3,AIRIGTSGMDTQY
12,TRBV7-2,TRBJ1-2,ASSTGTGGYGYT
9,TRBV7-9,TRBJ1-2,ASGIGYGYT
13,TRBV5-4,TRBJ2-3,ASSWAAGSTDTQY
13,TRBV28,TRBJ2-3,ASSSPGLAADTQY
14,TRBV3-2,TRBJ2-5,ASSQEWGAPRETQY
13,TRBV6-6,TRBJ2-6,ASNTGDGGANVLT
16,TRBV3-1,TRBJ2-2,ASSQTSVAGANTGELF
12,TRBV4-1,TRBJ1-5,ASSQVVGNQPQH
11,TRBV5-8,TRBJ2-1,AGRDRGRNEQF
12,TRBV19,TRBJ2-4,ASSIEQGKNIQY
12,TRBV5-6,TRBJ2-1,ASSPRASYNEQF
11,TRBV18,TRBJ2-1,ASSQGPDSEQF
13,TRBV6-5,TRBJ1-2,ASSYGQGARFGYT
13,TRBV28,TRBJ2-1,ASTLARIIYNEQF
13,TRBV4-1,TRBJ1-1,ASSQEGGTGGEAF
12,TRBV19,TRBJ1-5,ASSSRTGYQPQH
11,TRBV7-8,TRBJ2-2,ASSLASGLELF
11,TRBV6-2/TRBV6-3,TRBJ1-1,ASSETGWTEAF
11,TRBV3-1,TRBJ2-3,ASSPGTTDTQY
16,TRBV14,TRBJ2-7,ASSQEGLAALGGYEQY